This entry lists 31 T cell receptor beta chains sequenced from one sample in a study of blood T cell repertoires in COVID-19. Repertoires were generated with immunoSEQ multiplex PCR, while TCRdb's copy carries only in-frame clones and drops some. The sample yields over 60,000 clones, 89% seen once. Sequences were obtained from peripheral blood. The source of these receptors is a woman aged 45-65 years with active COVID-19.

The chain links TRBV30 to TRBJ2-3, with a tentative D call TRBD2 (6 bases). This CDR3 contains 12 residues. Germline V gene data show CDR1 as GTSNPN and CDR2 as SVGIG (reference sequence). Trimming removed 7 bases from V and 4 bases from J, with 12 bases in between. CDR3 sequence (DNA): TGTGCCTCTAGCGAAATTGCAGATACGCAGTATTTT. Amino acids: CASSEIADTQYF.

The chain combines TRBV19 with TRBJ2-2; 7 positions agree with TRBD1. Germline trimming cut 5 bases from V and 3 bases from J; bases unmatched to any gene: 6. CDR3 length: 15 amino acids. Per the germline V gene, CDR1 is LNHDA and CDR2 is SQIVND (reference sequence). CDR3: CASSQGQLHTGELFF. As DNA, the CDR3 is TGTGCCAGTAGTCAGGGACAGCTTCACACCGGGGAGCTGTTTTTT.

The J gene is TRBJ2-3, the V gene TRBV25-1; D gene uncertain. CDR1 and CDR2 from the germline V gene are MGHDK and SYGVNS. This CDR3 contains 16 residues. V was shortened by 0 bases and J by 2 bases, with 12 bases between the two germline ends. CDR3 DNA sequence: TGTGCCAGCAGTGAATACTGGGTTAGCCCCACAGATACGCAGTATTTT. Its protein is CASSEYWVSPTDTQYF.

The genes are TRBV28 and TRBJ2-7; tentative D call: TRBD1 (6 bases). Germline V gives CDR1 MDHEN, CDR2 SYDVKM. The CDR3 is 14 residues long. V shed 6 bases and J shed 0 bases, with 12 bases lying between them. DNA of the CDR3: TGTGCCAGCAGCCCAGACAGGACCTCCTACGAGCAGTACTTC. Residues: CASSPDRTSYEQYF.

The CDR3 sequence is CASSSGLADNYNEQFF. The DNA of the CDR3 is TGTGCCAGCAGCTCGGGACTAGCGGACAACTACAATGAGCAGTTCTTC. The rearrangement links TRBV7-8 to TRBJ2-1, with 11 bases lining up with TRBD2. V lost 4 bases and J lost 3; bases outside the gene matches: 5. CDR3 size: 16 residues. The V gene's germline CDR1 is SGHVS and CDR2 FQNEAQ. Full variable domain (missing parts from reference TRBV7-8 and TRBJ2-1): GAGVSQSPRYKVAKRGQDVALRCDPISGHVSLFWYQQALGQGPEFLTYFQNEAQLDKSGLPSDRFFAERPEGSVSTLKIQRTQQEDSAVYLCASSSGLADNYNEQFFGPGTRLTVL.

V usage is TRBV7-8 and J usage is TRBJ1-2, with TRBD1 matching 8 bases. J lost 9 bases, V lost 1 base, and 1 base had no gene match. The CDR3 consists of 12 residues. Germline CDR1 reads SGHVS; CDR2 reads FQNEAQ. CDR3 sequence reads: CASSLGTGRYTF. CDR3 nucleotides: TGTGCCAGCAGCTTAGGGACAGGGCGCTACACCTTC.

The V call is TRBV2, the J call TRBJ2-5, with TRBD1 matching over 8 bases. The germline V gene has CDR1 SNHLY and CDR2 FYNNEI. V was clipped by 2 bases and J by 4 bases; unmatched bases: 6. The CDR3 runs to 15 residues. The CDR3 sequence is CASSENGQGSETQYF. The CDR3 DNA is TGTGCCAGCAGTGAAAACGGACAGGGATCAGAGACCCAGTACTTC.

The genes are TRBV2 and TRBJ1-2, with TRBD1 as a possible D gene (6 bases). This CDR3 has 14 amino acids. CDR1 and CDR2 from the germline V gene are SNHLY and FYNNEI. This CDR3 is CPPGNGDTNYGYTF. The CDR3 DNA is TGTCCCCCTGGGAACGGGGACACTAACTATGGCTACACCTTC.

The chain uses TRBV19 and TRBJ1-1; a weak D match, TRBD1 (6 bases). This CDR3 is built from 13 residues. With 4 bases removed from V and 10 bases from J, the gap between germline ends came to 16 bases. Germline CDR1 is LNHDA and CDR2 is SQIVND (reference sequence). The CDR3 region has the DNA TGTGCCAGTAGTACGGTCTCGGGGGGCACAGCTTTCTTT. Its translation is CASSTVSGGTAFF.

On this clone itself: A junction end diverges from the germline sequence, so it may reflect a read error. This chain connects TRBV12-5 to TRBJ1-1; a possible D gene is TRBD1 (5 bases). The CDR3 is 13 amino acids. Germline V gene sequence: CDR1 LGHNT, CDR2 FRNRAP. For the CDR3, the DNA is TGTGCTAGTGGGCGGGGCTTGAACACTGAGGCTTTCTTT. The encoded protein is CASGRGLNTEAFF.

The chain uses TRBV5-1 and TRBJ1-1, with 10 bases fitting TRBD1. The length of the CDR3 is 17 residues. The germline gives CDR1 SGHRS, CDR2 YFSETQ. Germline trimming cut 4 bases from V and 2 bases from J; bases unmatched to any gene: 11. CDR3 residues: CASSASGTGDLNTEAFF. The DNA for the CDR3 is TGCGCCAGCAGCGCCTCCGGGACAGGGGACCTTAACACTGAAGCTTTCTTT.

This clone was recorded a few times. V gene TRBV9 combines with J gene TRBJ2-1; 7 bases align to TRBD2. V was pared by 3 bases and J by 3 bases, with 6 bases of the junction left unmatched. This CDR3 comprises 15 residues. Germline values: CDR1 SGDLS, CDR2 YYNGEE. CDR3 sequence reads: CASSDQAGSYNEQFF. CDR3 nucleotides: TGTGCCAGCAGCGACCAAGCGGGGAGCTACAATGAGCAGTTCTTC.

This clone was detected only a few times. Written as DNA, the CDR3 is TGCAGCGTTGCCGGGGAGGGCCGGACAGGGAATACAGATACGCAGTATTTT. Encoded protein: CSVAGEGRTGNTDTQYF. This chain connects TRBV29-1 to TRBJ2-3; a possible D gene is TRBD1 (8 bases). The ends were cut back, 4 bases at V and 3 bases at J, with 23 bases in the middle. Per the germline V gene, CDR1 is SQVTM and CDR2 is ANQGSEA. This CDR3 spans 17 amino acids.

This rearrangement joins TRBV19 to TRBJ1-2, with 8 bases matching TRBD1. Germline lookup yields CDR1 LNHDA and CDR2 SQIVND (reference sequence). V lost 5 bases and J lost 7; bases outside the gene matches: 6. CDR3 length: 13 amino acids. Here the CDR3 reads CASSDRGIGGYTF. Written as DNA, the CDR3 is TGTGCCAGTAGTGACAGGGGAATCGGTGGCTACACCTTC.

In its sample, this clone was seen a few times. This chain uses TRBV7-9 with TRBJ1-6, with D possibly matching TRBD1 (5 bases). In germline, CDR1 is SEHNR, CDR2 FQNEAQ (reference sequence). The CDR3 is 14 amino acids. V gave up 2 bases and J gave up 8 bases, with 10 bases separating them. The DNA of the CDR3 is TGTGCCAGCAGCTTAACAGGTCGGGATTCACCCCTCCACTTT. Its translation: CASSLTGRDSPLHF.

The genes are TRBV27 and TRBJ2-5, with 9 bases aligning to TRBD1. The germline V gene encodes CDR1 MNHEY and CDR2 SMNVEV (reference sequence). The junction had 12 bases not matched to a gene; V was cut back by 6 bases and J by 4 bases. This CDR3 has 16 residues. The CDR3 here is CASSLSGDRAIETQYF. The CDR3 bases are TGTGCCAGCAGCCTTTCCGGGGACAGGGCGATAGAGACCCAGTACTTC.

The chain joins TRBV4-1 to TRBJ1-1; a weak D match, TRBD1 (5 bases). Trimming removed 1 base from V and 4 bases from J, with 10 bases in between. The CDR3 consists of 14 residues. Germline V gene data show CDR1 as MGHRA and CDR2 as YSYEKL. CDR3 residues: CASSQVTGGTEAFF. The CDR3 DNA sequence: TGCGCCAGCAGCCAAGTTACAGGTGGCACTGAAGCTTTCTTT.

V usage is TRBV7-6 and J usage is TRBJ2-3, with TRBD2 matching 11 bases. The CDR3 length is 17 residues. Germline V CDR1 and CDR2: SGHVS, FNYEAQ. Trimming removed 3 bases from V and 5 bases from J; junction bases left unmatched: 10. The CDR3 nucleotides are TGTGCCAGCAGCTTTGTCATAGCGGGAGGGCCTGGAGATACGCAGTATTTT. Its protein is CASSFVIAGGPGDTQYF.

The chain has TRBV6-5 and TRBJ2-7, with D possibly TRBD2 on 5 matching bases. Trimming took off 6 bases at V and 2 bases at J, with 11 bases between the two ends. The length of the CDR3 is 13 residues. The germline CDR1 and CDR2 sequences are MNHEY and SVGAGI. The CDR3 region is CASRSLVTYEQYF. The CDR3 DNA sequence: TGTGCCAGCAGATCACTAGTCACCTACGAGCAGTACTTC.

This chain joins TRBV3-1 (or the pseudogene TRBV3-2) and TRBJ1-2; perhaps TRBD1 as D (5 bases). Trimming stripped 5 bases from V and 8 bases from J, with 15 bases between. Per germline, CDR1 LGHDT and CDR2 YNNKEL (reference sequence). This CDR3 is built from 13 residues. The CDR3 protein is CASSFRGSSGYTF. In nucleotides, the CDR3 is TGTGCCAGCAGCTTCCGGGGGTCTAGCGGCTACACCTTC.

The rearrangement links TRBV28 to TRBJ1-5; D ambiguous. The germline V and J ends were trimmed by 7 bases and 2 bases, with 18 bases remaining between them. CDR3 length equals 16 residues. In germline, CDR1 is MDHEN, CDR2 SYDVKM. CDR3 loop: CASILGGIYGNQPQHF. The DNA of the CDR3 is TGTGCCAGCATTCTAGGAGGGATTTATGGCAATCAGCCCCAGCATTTT. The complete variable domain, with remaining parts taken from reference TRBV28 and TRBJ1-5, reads DVKVTQSSRYLVKRTGEKVFLECVQDMDHENMFWYRQDPGLGLRLIYFSYDVKMKEKGDIPEGYSVSREKKERFSLILESASTNQTSMYLCASILGGIYGNQPQHFGDGTRLSIL.

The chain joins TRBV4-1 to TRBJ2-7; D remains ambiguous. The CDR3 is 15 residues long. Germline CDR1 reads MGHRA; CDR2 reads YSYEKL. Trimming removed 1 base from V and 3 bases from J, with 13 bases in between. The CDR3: CASSQVLAEIYEQYF. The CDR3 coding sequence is TGCGCCAGCAGCCAAGTACTGGCGGAGATCTACGAGCAGTACTTC.

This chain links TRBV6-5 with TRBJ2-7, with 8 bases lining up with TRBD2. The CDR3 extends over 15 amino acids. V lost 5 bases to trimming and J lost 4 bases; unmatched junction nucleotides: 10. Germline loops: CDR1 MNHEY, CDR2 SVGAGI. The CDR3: CASSRFLAGSYEQYF. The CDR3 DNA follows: TGTGCCAGCAGTCGCTTCCTAGCGGGTTCGTACGAGCAGTACTTC.

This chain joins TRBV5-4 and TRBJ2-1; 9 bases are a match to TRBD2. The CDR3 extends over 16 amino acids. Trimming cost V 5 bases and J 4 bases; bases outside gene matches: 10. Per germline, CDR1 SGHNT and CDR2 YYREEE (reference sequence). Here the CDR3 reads CASSPAGGREYNEQFF. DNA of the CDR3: TGTGCCAGCAGTCCTGCGGGCGGGAGGGAATACAATGAGCAGTTCTTC.

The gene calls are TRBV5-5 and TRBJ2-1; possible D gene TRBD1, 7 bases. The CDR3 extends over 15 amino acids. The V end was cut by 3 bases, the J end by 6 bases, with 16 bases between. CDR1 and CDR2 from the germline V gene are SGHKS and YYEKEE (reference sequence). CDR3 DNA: TGTGCCAGCAGCTCGCGGTGGCAGGGGGGCAATGAGCAGTTCTTC. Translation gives CASSSRWQGGNEQFF.

CDR3: CASSIREGKYTEAFF. CDR3 bases: TGTGCCAGTAGTATCAGGGAAGGGAAGTACACTGAAGCTTTCTTT. The rearrangement uses TRBV19 and TRBJ1-1; the D gene is possibly TRBD1 (5 bases). Trimming took 3 bases from V and 3 from J, leaving 14 bases between them. This CDR3 comprises 15 residues. Germline V lookup: CDR1 LNHDA, CDR2 SQIVND (reference sequence). The full variable domain, rest sourced from reference TRBV19 and TRBJ1-1, is DGGITQSPKYLFRKEGQNVTLSCEQNLNHDAMYWYRQDPGQGLRLIYYSQIVNDFQKGDIAEGYSVSREKKESFPLTVTSAQKNPTAFYLCASSIREGKYTEAFFGQGTRLTVV.

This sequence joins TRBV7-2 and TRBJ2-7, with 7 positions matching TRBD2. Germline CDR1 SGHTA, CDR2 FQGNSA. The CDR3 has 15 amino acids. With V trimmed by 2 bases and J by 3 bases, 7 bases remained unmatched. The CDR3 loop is CASSLIFPSGYEQYF. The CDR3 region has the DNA TGTGCCAGCAGCTTAATCTTTCCTAGCGGCTACGAGCAGTACTTC. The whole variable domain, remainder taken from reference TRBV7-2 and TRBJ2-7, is GAGVSQSPSNKVTEKGKDVELRCDPISGHTALYWYRQSLGQGLEFLIYFQGNSAPDKSGLPSDRFSAERTGGSVSTLTIQRTQQEDSAVYLCASSLIFPSGYEQYFGPGTRLTVT.

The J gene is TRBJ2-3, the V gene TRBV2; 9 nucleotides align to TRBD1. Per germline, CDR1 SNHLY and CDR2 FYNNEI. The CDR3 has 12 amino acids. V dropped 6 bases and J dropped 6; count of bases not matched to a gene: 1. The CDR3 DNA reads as TGTGCCAGCAGAGACAGGGGGGATACGCAGTATTTT. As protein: CASRDRGDTQYF.

In nucleotides, the CDR3 is TGTGCCAGCTCAGGACAGGGAGATTCACCCCTCCACTTT. It encodes CASSGQGDSPLHF. This sequence joins TRBV18 and TRBJ1-6, with 8 bases aligning to TRBD1. Germline CDR1 and CDR2: KGHSH and LQKENI. J gave up 8 bases and V 5 bases, and 2 bases lay outside the gene matches. The CDR3 consists of 13 residues.

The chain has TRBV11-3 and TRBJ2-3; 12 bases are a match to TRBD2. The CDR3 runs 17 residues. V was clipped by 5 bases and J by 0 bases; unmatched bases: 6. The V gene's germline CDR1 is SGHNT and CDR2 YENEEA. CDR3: CASSLGTSGSSTDTQYF. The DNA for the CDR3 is TGTGCCAGCAGCCTAGGGACTAGCGGGTCTAGCACAGATACGCAGTATTTT.

CDR3 DNA: TGTGCCAGCAGCGTCTCTTCCGGAGGCATTCAGTACTTC. It encodes CASSVSSGGIQYF. V usage is TRBV28 and J usage is TRBJ2-4; perhaps TRBD2 as D (5 bases). The V end was cut by 6 bases, the J end by 9 bases, with 15 bases between. The length of the CDR3 is 13 residues. From germline, CDR1 is MDHEN and CDR2 SYDVKM. The entire variable domain, with the rest obtained from reference TRBV28 and TRBJ2-4, is as follows: DVKVTQSSRYLVKRTGEKVFLECVQDMDHENMFWYRQDPGLGLRLIYFSYDVKMKEKGDIPEGYSVSREKKERFSLILESASTNQTSMYLCASSVSSGGIQYFGAGTRLSVL.